The rows below give T cell receptor beta chains drawn from one sample of a study of T cell responses to AZD1222 COVID-19 vaccine. Libraries were prepared by immunoSEQ multiplex PCR; TCRdb keeps only in-frame clonotypes and omits some of them. The table has approximately 190,000 clones, 92% seen once. The material was peripheral blood, obtained on day 0 of AZD1222 vaccination. Source of these receptors: an adult in good health. Both conserved end residues are part of each CDR3.

v_gene,len,CDR3aa
TRBV9,14,CASSVSSLGNTIYF
TRBV7-3,17,CASSPIGQGNKDTEAFF
TRBV6-5,16,CASSYPTSGGAETQYF
TRBV5-5,14,CASSLNQGNTEAFF
TRBV6-5,14,CASRPSGGTDTQYF
TRBV25-1,15,CASRREWGPYNEQFF
TRBV7-8,12,CASSPTPYEQYF
TRBV4-2,14,CASSQDEGGKTQYF
TRBV13,16,CASSLVRSSGANVLTF
TRBV28,14,CASSLQGEVDGYTF
TRBV5-1,13,CASSVTVGRGYTF
TRBV6-5,13,CASLTGSPYEQYF
TRBV6-5,14,CASRWGTGTYEQYF
TRBV12-5,14,CASGRQGGPDTQYF
TRBV9,12,CASSVGGGEQYF
TRBV7-9,15,CASSLRQILQETQYF
TRBV9,14,CASSSSRAGNTIYF
TRBV12-3/TRBV12-4,13,CASSPGYGQPQHF
TRBV7-9,15,CASSPIRAGTDTQYF
TRBV18,18,CASSPKGQGAVDAYGYTF
TRBV4-1,15,CASSQEGTANTEAFF
TRBV7-7,15,CASSRTSGGTDTQYF
TRBV25-1,15,CASSRDRGNTGELFF
TRBV2,15,CASRMAPGGRETQYF
TRBV18,15,CASSPQGGSGNTIYF
TRBV5-1,15,CARSGGGQPSYEQYF
TRBV12-3/TRBV12-4,10,CATELGGYTF
TRBV19,15,CASSTSDRPNTEAFF
TRBV14,18,CASSQERRSALSHNEQFF
TRBV6-5,15,CASSQLDRGVDGYTF
TRBV2,15,CASSGWGYGNQPQHF
TRBV5-1,13,CASSLEGRGELFF
TRBV6-1,13,CASSEHGSGEQYF
TRBV6-2/TRBV6-3,13,CASSYSGLETQYF
TRBV10-3,13,CAINQGGRDEAFF
TRBV3-1/TRBV3-2,14,CASRLTGEMSPLHF
TRBV27,15,CASSFTGDQNQPQHF
TRBV3-1/TRBV3-2,15,CASRSTGAGTDTQYF
TRBV6-5,14,CASTSTGGVYEQYF
TRBV19,16,CASSVSGTGANYGYTF
TRBV5-1,14,CASSLGRGYTEAFF
TRBV28,18,CASSTRTGGFLRNTEAFF
TRBV6-5,13,CASRGTATDTQYF
TRBV18,13,CASSRDKDYGYTF
TRBV25-1,15,CASSDWDRGRGEAFF